The TCR beta chain under discussion was sequenced for a study of cytotoxic CD8 clonotypes in ibrutinib-treated CLL. Study-wide background: There were, on average, roughly 260,000 productive templates and tens of thousands of productive rearrangements per sample. The study, taken as a whole, reports: Sampling of sustained-remission and progressing patients occurred at differing times.

TCRdb keeps only in-frame clones here, not all; method: immunoSEQ multiplex PCR. This table holds about 20,000 clones, approximately 74% found once. The germline gives CDR1 SGHAT, CDR2 FQNNGV. Trimming shortened V by 6 bases and J by 9 bases, and 15 bases separated the two germline ends. The CDR3 loop spans 13 amino acids. About this clone itself: Its antigen is not known.

Material: PBMCs, obtained before ibrutinib treatment. The V and J genes are TRBV11-2 and TRBJ2-1; D is undetermined. The TCR sequence derives from a human donor with chronic lymphocytic leukemia. CDR3 loop: CASSKKGRTEQFF. The CDR3, as DNA: TGTGCCAGCAGTAAAAAAGGACGTACTGAGCAGTTCTTC.